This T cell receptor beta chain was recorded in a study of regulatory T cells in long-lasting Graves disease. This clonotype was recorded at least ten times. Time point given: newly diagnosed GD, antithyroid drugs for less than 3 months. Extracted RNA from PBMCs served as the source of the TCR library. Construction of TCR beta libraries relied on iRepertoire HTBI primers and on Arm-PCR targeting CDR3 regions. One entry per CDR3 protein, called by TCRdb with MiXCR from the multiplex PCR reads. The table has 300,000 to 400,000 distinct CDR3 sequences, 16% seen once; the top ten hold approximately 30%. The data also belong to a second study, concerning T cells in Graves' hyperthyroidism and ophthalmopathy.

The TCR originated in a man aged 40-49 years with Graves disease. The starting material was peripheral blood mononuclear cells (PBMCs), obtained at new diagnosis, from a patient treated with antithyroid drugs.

CDR3 in DNA: TGCGCCAGCAGCCAGGACAGGGTTAGAGAGACCCAGTACTTC. Protein product: CASSQDRVRETQYF. This chain uses TRBV5-1 with TRBJ2-3, with TRBD1 matching over 8 bases. The assigned J gene may be wrong: the sequence end matches TRBJ2-5 better. CDR3 length: 14 amino acids. From germline, CDR1 is SGHRS and CDR2 YFSETQ.